The following is a T cell receptor (beta chain) sequence with its context. Generated by immunoSEQ multiplex PCR, the TCRdb table keeps only in-frame clones and is missing some. The sample includes around 100,000 clones, over 75% of them seen just once. This specimen comes from a study of T cell responses to AZD1222 COVID-19 vaccine. There are 13 residues in the CDR3. V dropped 7 bases and J dropped 3; count of bases not matched to a gene: 3. Germline V gene sequence: CDR1 SQVTM, CDR2 ANQGSEA. The starting material was peripheral blood, obtained on day 0 of AZD1222 vaccination. V usage is TRBV29-1 and J usage is TRBJ1-3, with 10 nucleotides matching TRBD1. This TCR came from an adult in good health. The CDR3 sequence is CSAGTGVGNTIYF. The DNA of the CDR3 is TGCAGCGCCGGGACAGGGGTTGGAAACACCATATATTTT.